A selection of T cell receptor beta chains follows, all from one sample in a study of radiotherapy plus CTLA-4 blockade in lung cancer. Profiled with immunoSEQ multiplex PCR; TCRdb holds only in-frame clones, not every one. This sample has roughly 59,000 clones; approximately 65% occur once, and the top ten carry about 8.3%. Sequences were derived from peripheral blood, sampled from a patient treated with radiotherapy plus ipilimumab. The receptors come from a human donor with non-small cell lung cancer whose response to radiotherapy plus ipilimumab could not be evaluated. Each CDR3 is given with its conserved first and last residue. The D gene is left open where the match is weak. Clone size is not always given. Where it is, it says once, few, many or a class for expanded clones.

J	V	size	D	CDR3	DNA
TRBJ2-2	TRBV7-2	few	.	CASRVTSPGELFF	TGTGCCAGCAGGGTCACTAGCCCCGGGGAGCTGTTTTTT
TRBJ1-4	TRBV28	.	TRBD1	CASSLDRGRNSNEKLFF	TGTGCCAGCAGTTTGGACAGGGGACGGAACTCTAATGAAAAACTGTTTTTT
TRBJ2-2	TRBV6-6	.	TRBD1	CASSFRGQAGELFF	TGTGCCAGCAGTTTCAGGGGGCAAGCCGGGGAGCTGTTTTTT
TRBJ2-7	TRBV4-1	.	.	CASSQELTGSPSSYEQYF	TGCGCCAGCAGCCAAGAGTTAACAGGGTCACCTAGCTCCTACGAGCAGTACTTC
TRBJ1-2	TRBV10-3	.	TRBD1	CATTDRVFYGYTF	TGTGCCACCACGGACAGGGTTTTTTATGGCTACACCTTC
TRBJ1-2	TRBV28	.	TRBD1	CASRDRGGNGYTF	TGTGCCAGCAGGGACAGGGGGGGAAATGGCTACACCTTC
TRBJ1-5	TRBV13	.	TRBD1	CASSLTAGGQGNQPQHF	TGTGCCAGCAGCTTAACCGCGGGTGGACAGGGTAATCAGCCCCAGCATTTT
TRBJ1-1	TRBV11-2	.	TRBD1	CASSQDRTNTEAFF	TGTGCCAGCAGCCAGGACAGGACGAACACTGAAGCTTTCTTT
TRBJ2-3	TRBV5-1	.	.	CASSLVPGVTDTQYF	TGTGCCAGCAGCTTGGTTCCGGGGGTCACAGATACGCAGTATTTT
TRBJ1-2	TRBV5-1	.	TRBD1	CASSLWTGVNDGYTF	TGCGCCAGCAGCTTATGGACAGGGGTAAATGATGGCTACACCTTC
TRBJ2-1	TRBV5-6	.	TRBD2	CASSSLWLAEYNEQFF	TGTGCCAGCAGCTCCCTGTGGCTAGCGGAATACAATGAGCAGTTCTTC
TRBJ2-7	TRBV5-1	few	.	CASSLVQGHPGEQYF	TGCGCCAGCAGCTTGGTTCAGGGGCACCCGGGGGAGCAGTACTTC
TRBJ1-1	TRBV28	.	.	CASSPRPGGVGTEAFF	TGTGCCAGCAGTCCGCGACCCGGGGGTGTCGGCACTGAAGCTTTCTTT
TRBJ2-3	TRBV27	.	TRBD1	CASRYTGETRGDTQYF	TGTGCCAGCAGATACACAGGGGAAACAAGGGGAGATACGCAGTATTTT
TRBJ2-7	TRBV7-2	few	.	CASSLRPGVGPYEQYF	TGTGCCAGCAGCTTGCGGCCGGGAGTCGGCCCTTACGAGCAGTACTTC
TRBJ1-1	TRBV30	.	TRBD1	CAWSVLPGGNTEAFF	TGTGCCTGGAGTGTACTACCAGGGGGTAACACTGAAGCTTTCTTT
TRBJ1-3	TRBV7-9	.	.	CASSLSPSSGNTIYF	TGTGCCAGCAGCTTAAGCCCGAGCTCTGGAAACACCATATATTTT
TRBJ1-1	TRBV9	.	.	CASSGNLGSGVFF	TGTGCCAGCAGCGGGAACCTGGGCAGCGGGGTTTTCTTT
TRBJ1-1	TRBV10-3	.	TRBD1	CAISELGQPNTEAFF	TGTGCCATCAGTGAGTTGGGACAGCCGAACACTGAAGCTTTCTTT
TRBJ2-3	TRBV5-1	.	.	CASSLVEGPDTQYF	TGCGCCAGCAGCTTGGTGGAGGGTCCAGATACGCAGTATTTT
TRBJ2-5	TRBV9	.	.	CASSVRLGGAQYF	TGTGCCAGCAGCGTTCGCCTAGGCGGGGCCCAGTACTTC
TRBJ2-2	TRBV4-3	.	TRBD2	CASSQGLAGWELFF	TGCGCCAGCAGCCAGGGCCTAGCGGGGTGGGAGCTGTTTTTT